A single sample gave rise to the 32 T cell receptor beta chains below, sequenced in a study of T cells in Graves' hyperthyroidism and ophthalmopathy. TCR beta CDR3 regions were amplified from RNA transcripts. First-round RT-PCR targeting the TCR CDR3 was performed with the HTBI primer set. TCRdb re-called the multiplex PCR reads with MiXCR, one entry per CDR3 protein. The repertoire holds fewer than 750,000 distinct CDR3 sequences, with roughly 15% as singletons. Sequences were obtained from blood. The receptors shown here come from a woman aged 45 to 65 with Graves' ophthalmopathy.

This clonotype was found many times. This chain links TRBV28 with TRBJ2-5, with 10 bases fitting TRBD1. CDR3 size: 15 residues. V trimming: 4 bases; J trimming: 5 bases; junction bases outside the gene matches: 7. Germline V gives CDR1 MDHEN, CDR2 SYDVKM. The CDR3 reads CASSSPTGGAETQYF. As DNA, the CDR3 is TGTGCCAGCAGTTCGCCGACAGGGGGCGCGGAGACCCAGTACTTC.

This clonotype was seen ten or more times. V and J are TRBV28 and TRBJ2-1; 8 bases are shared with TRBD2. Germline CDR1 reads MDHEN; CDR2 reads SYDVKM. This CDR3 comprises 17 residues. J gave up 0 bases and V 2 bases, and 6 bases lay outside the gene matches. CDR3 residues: CASSLRGLAPSYNEQFF. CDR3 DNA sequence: TGTGCCAGCAGTTTAAGAGGACTAGCCCCCTCCTACAATGAGCAGTTCTTC.

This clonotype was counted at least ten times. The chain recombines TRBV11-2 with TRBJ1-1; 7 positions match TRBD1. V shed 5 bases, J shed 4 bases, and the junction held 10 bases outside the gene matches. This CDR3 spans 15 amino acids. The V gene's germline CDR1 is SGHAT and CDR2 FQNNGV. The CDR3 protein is CASSPPEGAGTEAFF. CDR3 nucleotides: TGTGCCAGCAGCCCCCCTGAGGGGGCAGGCACTGAAGCTTTCTTT. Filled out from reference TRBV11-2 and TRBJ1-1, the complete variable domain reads EAGVAQSPRYKIIEKRQSVAFWCNPISGHATLYWYQQILGQGPKLLIQFQNNGVVDDSQLPKDRFSAERLKGVDSTLKIQPAKLEDSAVYLCASSPPEGAGTEAFFGQGTRLTVV.

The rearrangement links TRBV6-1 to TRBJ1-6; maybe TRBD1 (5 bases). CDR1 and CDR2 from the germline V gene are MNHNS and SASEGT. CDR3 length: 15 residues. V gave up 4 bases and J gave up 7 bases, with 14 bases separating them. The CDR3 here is CASSVGRGLNSPLHF. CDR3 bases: TGTGCCAGCAGTGTCGGTCGGGGCCTCAATTCACCCCTCCACTTT.

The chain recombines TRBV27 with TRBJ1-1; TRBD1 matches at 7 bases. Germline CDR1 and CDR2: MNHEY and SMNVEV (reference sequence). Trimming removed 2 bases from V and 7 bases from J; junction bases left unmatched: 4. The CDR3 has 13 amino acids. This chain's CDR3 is CASSLHRGDEAFF. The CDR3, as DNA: TGTGCCAGCAGTTTACACAGGGGTGATGAAGCTTTCTTT.

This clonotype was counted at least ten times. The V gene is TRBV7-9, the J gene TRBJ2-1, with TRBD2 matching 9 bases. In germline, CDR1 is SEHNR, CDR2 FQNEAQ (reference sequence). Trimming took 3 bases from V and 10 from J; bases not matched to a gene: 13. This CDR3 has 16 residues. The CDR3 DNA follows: TGTGCCAGCAGCTTCCCGTCCAGCGGGGGGAGGGGGGAGCAGTTCTTC. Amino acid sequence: CASSFPSSGGRGEQFF.

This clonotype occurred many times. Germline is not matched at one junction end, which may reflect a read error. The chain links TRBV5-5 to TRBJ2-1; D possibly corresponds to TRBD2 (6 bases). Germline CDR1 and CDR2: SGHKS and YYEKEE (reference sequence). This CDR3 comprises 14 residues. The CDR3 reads CASSAWDSSNEQFF. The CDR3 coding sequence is TGTGCCAGCAGCGCGTGGGACTCCTCCAATGAGCAGTTCTTC.

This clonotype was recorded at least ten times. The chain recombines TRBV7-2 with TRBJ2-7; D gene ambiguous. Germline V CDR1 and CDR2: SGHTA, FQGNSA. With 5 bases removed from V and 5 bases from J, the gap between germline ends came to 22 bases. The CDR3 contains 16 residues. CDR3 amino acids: CASSLSTYLKVDEQYF. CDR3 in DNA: TGTGCCAGCAGCCTAAGTACGTACCTAAAGGTTGACGAGCAGTACTTC. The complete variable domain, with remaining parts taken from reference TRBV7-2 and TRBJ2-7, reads GAGVSQSPSNKVTEKGKDVELRCDPISGHTALYWYRQSLGQGLEFLIYFQGNSAPDKSGLPSDRFSAERTGGSVSTLTIQRTQQEDSAVYLCASSLSTYLKVDEQYFGPGTRLTVT.

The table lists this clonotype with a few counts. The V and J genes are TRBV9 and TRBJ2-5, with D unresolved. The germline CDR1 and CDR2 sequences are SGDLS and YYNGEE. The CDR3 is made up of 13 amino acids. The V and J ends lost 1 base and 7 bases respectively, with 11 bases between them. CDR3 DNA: TGTGCCAGCAGCGTAAATATCTGGGCGACCCAGTACTTC. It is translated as CASSVNIWATQYF.

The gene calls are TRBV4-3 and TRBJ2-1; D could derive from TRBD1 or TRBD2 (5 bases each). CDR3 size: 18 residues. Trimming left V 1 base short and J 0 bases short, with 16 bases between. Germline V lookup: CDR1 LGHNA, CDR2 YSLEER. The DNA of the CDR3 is TGCGCCAGCAGCCAAGGTCCTACGGGACCAGGCTCCTACAATGAGCAGTTCTTC. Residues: CASSQGPTGPGSYNEQFF.

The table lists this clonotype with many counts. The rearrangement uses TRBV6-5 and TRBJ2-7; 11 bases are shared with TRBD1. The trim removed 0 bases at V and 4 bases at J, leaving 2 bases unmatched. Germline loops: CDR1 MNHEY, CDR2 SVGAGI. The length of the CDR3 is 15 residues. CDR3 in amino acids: CASSYSGTGGYEQYF. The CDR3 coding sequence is TGTGCCAGCAGTTACTCCGGGACAGGGGGATACGAGCAGTACTTC.

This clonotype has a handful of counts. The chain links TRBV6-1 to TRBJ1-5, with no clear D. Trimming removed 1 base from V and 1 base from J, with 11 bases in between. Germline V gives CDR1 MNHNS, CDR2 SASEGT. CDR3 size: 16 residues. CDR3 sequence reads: CASSEEGSWSNQPQHF. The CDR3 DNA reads TGTGCCAGCAGTGAAGAGGGCAGTTGGAGCAATCAGCCCCAGCATTTT.

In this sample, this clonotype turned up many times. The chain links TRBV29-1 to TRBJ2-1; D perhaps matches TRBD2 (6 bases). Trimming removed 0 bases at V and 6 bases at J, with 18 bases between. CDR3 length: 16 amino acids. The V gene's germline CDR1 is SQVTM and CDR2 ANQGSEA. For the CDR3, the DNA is TGCAGCGTTGAAGACACAGGCCGGAGGGATCCCAATGAGCAGTTCTTC. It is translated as CSVEDTGRRDPNEQFF.

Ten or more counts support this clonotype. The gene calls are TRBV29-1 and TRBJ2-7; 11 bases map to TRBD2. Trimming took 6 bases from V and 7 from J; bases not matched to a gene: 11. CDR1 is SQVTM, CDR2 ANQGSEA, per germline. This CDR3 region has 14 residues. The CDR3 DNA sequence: TGCAGCGTCAGGACTAGCGGGTGGACGGGGGAGCAGTACTTC. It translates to CSVRTSGWTGEQYF.

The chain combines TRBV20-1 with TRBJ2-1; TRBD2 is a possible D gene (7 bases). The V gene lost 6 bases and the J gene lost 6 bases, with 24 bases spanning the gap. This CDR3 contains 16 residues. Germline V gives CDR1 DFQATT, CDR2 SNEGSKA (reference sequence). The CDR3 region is CSAVKPRGAHPNEQFF. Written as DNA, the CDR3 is TGCAGTGCCGTAAAGCCCCGGGGGGCGCACCCCAATGAGCAGTTCTTC.

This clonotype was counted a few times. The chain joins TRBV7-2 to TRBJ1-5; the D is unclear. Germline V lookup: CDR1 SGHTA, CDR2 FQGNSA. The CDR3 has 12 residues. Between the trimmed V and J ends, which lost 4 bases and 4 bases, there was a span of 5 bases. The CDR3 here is CASSYFNQPQHF. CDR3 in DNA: TGTGCCAGCAGCTACTTTAATCAGCCCCAGCATTTT.

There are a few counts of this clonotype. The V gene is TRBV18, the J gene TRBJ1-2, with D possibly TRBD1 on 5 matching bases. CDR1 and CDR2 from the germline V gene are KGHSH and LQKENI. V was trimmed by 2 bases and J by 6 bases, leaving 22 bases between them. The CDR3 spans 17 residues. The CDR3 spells CASSPIFLGDKGDGYTF. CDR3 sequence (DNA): TGTGCCAGCTCACCAATTTTTCTGGGGGATAAAGGAGATGGCTACACCTTC. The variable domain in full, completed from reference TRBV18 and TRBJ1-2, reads NAGVMQNPRHLVRRRGQEARLRCSPMKGHSHVYWYRQLPEEGLKFMVYLQKENIIDESGMPKERFSAEFPKEGPSILRIQQVVRGDSAAYFCASSPIFLGDKGDGYTFGSGTRLTVV.

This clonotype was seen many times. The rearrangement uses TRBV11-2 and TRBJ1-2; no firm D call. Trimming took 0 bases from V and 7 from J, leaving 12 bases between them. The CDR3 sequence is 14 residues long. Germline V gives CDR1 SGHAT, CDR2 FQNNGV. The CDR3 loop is CASSLDQGHIGYTF. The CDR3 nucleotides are TGTGCCAGCAGCTTAGATCAAGGGCATATTGGCTACACCTTC.

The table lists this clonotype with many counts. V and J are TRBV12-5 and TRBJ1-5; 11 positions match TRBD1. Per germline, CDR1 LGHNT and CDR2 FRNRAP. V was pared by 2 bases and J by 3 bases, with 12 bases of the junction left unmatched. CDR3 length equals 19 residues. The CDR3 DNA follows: TGTGCTAGTGGTTTGAGGACAGGGGGCGCGGAGGGGAACAATCAGCCCCAGCATTTT. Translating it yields CASGLRTGGAEGNNQPQHF.

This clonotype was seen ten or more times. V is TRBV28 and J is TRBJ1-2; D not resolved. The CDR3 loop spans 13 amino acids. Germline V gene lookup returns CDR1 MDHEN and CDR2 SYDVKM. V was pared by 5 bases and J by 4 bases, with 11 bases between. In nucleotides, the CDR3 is TGTGCCAGCAGTCCCCCGGGATTCTATGGCTACACCTTC. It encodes CASSPPGFYGYTF.

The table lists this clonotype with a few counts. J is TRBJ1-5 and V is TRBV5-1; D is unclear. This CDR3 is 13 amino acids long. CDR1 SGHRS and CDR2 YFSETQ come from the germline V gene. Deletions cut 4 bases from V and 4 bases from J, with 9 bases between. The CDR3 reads CASSPELNQPQHF. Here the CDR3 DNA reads TGCGCCAGCAGCCCCGAACTGAATCAGCCCCAGCATTTT.

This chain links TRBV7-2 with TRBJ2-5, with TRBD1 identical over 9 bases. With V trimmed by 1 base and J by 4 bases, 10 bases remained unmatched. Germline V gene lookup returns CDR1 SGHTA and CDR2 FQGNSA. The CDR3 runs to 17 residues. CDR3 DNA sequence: TGTGCCAGCAGCTTAGAACAGGGGGCAAATTGGGCAGAGACCCAGTACTTC. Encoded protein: CASSLEQGANWAETQYF.

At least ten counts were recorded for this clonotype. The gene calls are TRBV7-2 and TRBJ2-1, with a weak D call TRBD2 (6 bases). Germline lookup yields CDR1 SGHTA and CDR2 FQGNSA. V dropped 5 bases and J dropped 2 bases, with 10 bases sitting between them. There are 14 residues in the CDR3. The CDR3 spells CASSNREPYNEQFF. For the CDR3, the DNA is TGTGCCAGCAGCAACCGGGAGCCCTACAATGAGCAGTTCTTC.

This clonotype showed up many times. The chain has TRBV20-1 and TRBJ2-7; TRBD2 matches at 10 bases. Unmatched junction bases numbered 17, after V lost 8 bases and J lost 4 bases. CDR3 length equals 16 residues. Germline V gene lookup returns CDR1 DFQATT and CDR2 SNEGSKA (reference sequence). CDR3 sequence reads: CSQVVASGGLIYEQYF. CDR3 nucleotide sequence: TGCAGTCAAGTGGTTGCTAGCGGGGGTCTTATTTACGAGCAGTACTTC.

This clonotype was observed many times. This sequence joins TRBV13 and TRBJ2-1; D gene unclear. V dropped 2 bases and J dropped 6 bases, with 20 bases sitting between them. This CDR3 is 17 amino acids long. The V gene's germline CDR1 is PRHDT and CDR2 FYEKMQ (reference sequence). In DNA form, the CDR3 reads TGTGCCAGCAGCTTAAGCCTGATGGGCTCTATACGCAATGAGCAGTTCTTC. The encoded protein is CASSLSLMGSIRNEQFF.

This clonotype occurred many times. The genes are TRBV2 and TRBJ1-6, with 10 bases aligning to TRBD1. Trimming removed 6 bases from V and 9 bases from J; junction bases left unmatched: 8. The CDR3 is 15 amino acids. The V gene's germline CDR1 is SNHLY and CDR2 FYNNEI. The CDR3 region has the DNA TGTGCCAGCAGCCCTCCGGGACAGGGGCTTTCACCCCTCCACTTT. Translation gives CASSPPGQGLSPLHF.

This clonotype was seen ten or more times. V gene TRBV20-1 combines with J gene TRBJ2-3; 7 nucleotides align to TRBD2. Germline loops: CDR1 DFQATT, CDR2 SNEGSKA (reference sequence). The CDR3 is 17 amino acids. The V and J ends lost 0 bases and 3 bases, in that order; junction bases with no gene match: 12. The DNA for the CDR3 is TGCAGTGCTAGAGATCCCCGACTCGGGGGGAGGACAGATACGCAGTATTTT. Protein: CSARDPRLGGRTDTQYF.

The CDR3 DNA follows: TGTGCCAGCAGTTTATACTTCCGGGAGACCCAGTACTTC. This codes for CASSLYFRETQYF. The chain recombines TRBV27 with TRBJ2-5; no clear D. CDR1 MNHEY and CDR2 SMNVEV come from the germline V gene (reference sequence). There are 13 residues in the CDR3. The germline V and J ends were trimmed by 1 base and 5 bases, with 8 bases remaining between them.

The CDR3 spells CASSLTILTSGRGEQYF. CDR3 in DNA: TGTGCCAGCAGCCTTACGATCCTGACTAGCGGGAGGGGCGAGCAGTACTTC. This chain joins TRBV4-2 and TRBJ2-7, with 14 bases lining up with TRBD2. Germline V gene sequence: CDR1 LGHNA, CDR2 YNFKEQ. The CDR3 is made up of 17 amino acids. V was pared by 4 bases and J by 6 bases, with 11 bases of the junction left unmatched.

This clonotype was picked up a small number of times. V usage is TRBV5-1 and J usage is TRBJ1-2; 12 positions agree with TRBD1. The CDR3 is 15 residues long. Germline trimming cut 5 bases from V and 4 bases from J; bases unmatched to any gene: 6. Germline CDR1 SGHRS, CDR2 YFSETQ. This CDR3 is CASRSGTGGFYGYTF. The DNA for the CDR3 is TGCGCCAGCAGATCAGGGACAGGGGGCTTCTATGGCTACACCTTC.

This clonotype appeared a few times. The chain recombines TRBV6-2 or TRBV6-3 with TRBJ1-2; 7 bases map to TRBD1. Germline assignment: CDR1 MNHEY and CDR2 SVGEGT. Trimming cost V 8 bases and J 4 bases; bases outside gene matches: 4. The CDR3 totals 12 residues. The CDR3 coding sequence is TGTGCCAGCCGACAGGGTTCCTATGGCTACACCTTC. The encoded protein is CASRQGSYGYTF.

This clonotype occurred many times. The CDR3 region has the DNA TGTGCCAGCAGTTTATCGACCGGGACTAGCAGTGAGCAGTTCTTC. Its protein product is CASSLSTGTSSEQFF. This chain uses TRBV28 with TRBJ2-1, with 9 bases identical to TRBD2. The V segment lost 1 base and the J segment 9 bases; nucleotides outside the gene matches: 7. CDR3 size: 15 residues. Germline V gives CDR1 MDHEN, CDR2 SYDVKM.